The clone carrying this T cell receptor (beta chain) was detected a few times. The data stem from a study of patients and donors after allogeneic stem cell transplantation. This CDR3 spans 15 amino acids. Germline V gene data show CDR1 as SGHRS and CDR2 as YFSETQ. V was pared by 5 bases and J by 1 base, with 5 bases of the junction left unmatched. TCRdb recomputed calls from the RT-PCR reads with MiXCR, one row per CDR3 protein. The top ten clones hold under 6.5% of a sample with about a million distinct CDR3 sequences, about a sixth of them seen once. The sequenced material came from blood, either unsorted or a sorted T cell fraction (not recorded which). This TCR derives from a human donor who was either an allogeneic HSCT recipient or a stem cell or donor lymphocyte infusion donor (not recorded which). It is not recorded whose cells these are; they may come from a transplant donor. The V gene is TRBV5-1, the J gene TRBJ2-5; 10 nucleotides line up with TRBD2. CDR3 sequence (DNA): TGCGCCAGCAGGCAAGCGGGGGGGATCCAAGAGACCCAGTACTTC. Encoded protein: CASRQAGGIQETQYF.